The present T cell receptor beta chain was sequenced within a study of identical twins. Points from the study as a whole: Out-of-frame beta sequences exhibited a weaker degree of excess twin sharing. Findings depended on cross-sectional statistics rather than tracking the same donors.

Unique molecular identifiers were in the cDNA, with template-switch universal primer binding. TCRdb reprocessed the 5' RACE reads with MiXCR, giving one entry per CDR3 protein. The repertoire includes more than 650,000 distinct CDR3 sequences, roughly 6% of them detected once, and 1.5% to 2% sits in the top ten. Concerning this clonotype itself: The antigen is not known.

With 6 bases removed from V and 5 bases from J, the gap between germline ends came to 13 bases. In germline, CDR1 is WNHNN, CDR2 SYGVQD (reference sequence). The CDR3 sequence is 14 residues long. V gene TRBV10-1 combines with J gene TRBJ1-4; TRBD1 might be the D (6 bases). This TCR was sampled from a man aged 18 to 35 in good health. Sequenced sample: naive T cells sorted from blood. CDR3 in DNA: TGCGCCAGCAGCGCCGGGACATGGAATGAAAAACTGTTTTTT. This translates into CASSAGTWNEKLFF.